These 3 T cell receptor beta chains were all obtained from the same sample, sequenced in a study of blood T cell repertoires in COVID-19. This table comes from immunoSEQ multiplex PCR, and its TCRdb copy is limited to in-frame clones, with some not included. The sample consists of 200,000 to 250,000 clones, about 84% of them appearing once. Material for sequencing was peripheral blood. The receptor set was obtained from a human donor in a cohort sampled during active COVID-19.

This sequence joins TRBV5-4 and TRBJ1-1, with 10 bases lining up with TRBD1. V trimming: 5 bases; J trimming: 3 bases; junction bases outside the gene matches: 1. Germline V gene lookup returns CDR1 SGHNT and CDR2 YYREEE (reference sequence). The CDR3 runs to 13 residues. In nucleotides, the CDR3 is TGTGCCAGCAGGACAGGGGGCTACACTGAAGCTTTCTTT. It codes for CASRTGGYTEAFF.

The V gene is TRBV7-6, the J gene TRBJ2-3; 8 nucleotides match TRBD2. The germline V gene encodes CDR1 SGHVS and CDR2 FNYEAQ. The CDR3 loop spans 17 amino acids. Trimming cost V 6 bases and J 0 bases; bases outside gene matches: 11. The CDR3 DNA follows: TGTGCCAGCAGTTCCACGGGGGGGAATCCTAGCACAGATACGCAGTATTTT. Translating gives CASSSTGGNPSTDTQYF.

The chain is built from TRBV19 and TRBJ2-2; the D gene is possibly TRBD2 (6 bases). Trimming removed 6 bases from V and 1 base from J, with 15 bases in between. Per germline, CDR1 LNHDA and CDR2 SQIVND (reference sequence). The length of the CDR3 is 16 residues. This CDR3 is CASSRFGGMNTGELFF. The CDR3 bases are TGTGCCAGTAGCCGATTTGGGGGGATGAACACCGGGGAGCTGTTTTTT.